These T cell receptor beta chains were read from a single sample in a study of T cell responses to AZD1222 COVID-19 vaccine. Sequencing was performed with immunoSEQ multiplex PCR; in TCRdb, only in-frame clones are kept and a portion is missing. The data contain over 150,000 clones, around nine tenths of them seen just once; the ten biggest clones take up around 1.5%. This specimen consisted of peripheral blood, obtained on day 0 of AZD1222 vaccination. The receptors were sampled from an adult in good health. Both conserved end residues are part of each CDR3. The D gene is left open where the match is weak. The size field is filled for only some rows; it gives once, few, many or a size class.

CASSLALGTPGETQYF	TGTGCCAGCAGCTTAGCGCTCGGGACCCCGGGAGAGACCCAGTACTTC	.	TRBV7-2	TRBJ2-5	.
CASSVNDSPLHF	TGTGCCAGCAGCGTAAATGATTCACCCCTCCACTTT	.	TRBV9	TRBJ1-6	.
CASSSRQGVNTEAFF	TGTGCCAGCAGCTCAAGACAGGGTGTAAACACTGAAGCTTTCTTT	TRBD1	TRBV7-2	TRBJ1-1	.
CSVETGSSYEQYF	TGCAGCGTTGAAACAGGTTCTTCCTACGAGCAGTACTTC	.	TRBV29-1	TRBJ2-7	.
CASSQGTGRGNYGYTF	TGCGCCAGCAGCCAAGGAACAGGGAGGGGGAACTATGGCTACACCTTC	.	TRBV4-3	TRBJ1-2	.
CASSLEVGPDLEQYF	TGTGCCAGCAGCTTAGAGGTGGGGCCGGACCTCGAGCAGTACTTC	.	TRBV7-2	TRBJ2-7	.
CASTDLYRGLKTQYF	TGTGCCAGCACCGACCTTTACAGGGGGCTGAAGACCCAGTACTTC	TRBD1	TRBV27	TRBJ2-5	.
CASSPITGGETQYF	TGTGCCAGCTCCCCCATTACGGGGGGAGAGACCCAGTACTTC	TRBD2	TRBV18	TRBJ2-5	.
CASSQDRRGYGYTF	TGTGCCAGCAGCCAAGATAGAAGGGGCTATGGCTACACCTTC	.	TRBV3-1/TRBV3-2	TRBJ1-2	.
CASSTNREKLFF	TGTGCCAGCAGCACTAATAGGGAAAAACTGTTTTTT	.	TRBV11-2	TRBJ1-4	.
CASSRDRQLGNTIYF	TGTGCCAGCAGTCGGGACAGGCAGCTTGGAAACACCATATATTTT	TRBD1	TRBV2	TRBJ1-3	.
CSVVPDRLNTEAFF	TGCAGCGTTGTCCCCGACAGGTTGAACACTGAAGCTTTCTTT	.	TRBV29-1	TRBJ1-1	.
CASSLLPGQTNYGYTF	TGTGCCAGCAGCTTACTCCCCGGACAGACTAACTATGGCTACACCTTC	.	TRBV7-2	TRBJ1-2	few
CASTLAGGGTYNEQFF	TGCGCCAGCACTCTAGCGGGAGGTGGAACCTACAATGAGCAGTTCTTC	TRBD2	TRBV5-1	TRBJ2-1	.
CASSAQGTETQYF	TGTGCCAGCAGCGCACAGGGAACGGAGACCCAGTACTTC	.	TRBV7-8	TRBJ2-5	.
CASSTRHLNTEAFF	TGTGCCAGTAGTACCCGACACCTGAACACTGAAGCTTTCTTT	.	TRBV19	TRBJ1-1	.
CASTPGQGVTYGYTF	TGTGCCAGCACCCCTGGACAGGGAGTTACCTATGGCTACACCTTC	TRBD1	TRBV11-2	TRBJ1-2	.
CASSLARGSADTQYF	TGTGCCAGCAGCTTAGCTCGGGGCTCGGCAGATACGCAGTATTTT	.	TRBV7-2	TRBJ2-3	.
CASSLNTGTTYEQYF	TGTGCCAGCAGTCTGAACACCGGGACAACTTACGAGCAGTACTTC	.	TRBV6-2/TRBV6-3	TRBJ2-7	.
CASSQLRLAGDYEQYF	TGTGCCAGCAGCCAGCTCCGGCTAGCGGGGGACTACGAGCAGTACTTC	TRBD2	TRBV3-1/TRBV3-2	TRBJ2-7	.
CSARSEEKLFF	TGCAGTGCTAGATCGGAGGAAAAACTGTTTTTT	.	TRBV20-1	TRBJ1-4	few
CASSSGTANTEAFF	TGTGCCAGCAGTTCCGGGACAGCGAACACTGAAGCTTTCTTT	TRBD1	TRBV6-5	TRBJ1-1	.
CASSPWTGGYEYF	TGTGCCAGCAGTCCATGGACAGGGGGGTATGAGTACTTC	TRBD1	TRBV6-5	TRBJ2-7	once
CASSDGQGIEAFF	TGTGCCAGCAGCGACGGACAGGGAATTGAAGCTTTCTTT	TRBD1	TRBV9	TRBJ1-1	.
CASSNRGPYNEQFF	TGTGCCAGCAGTAACAGGGGCCCCTACAATGAGCAGTTCTTC	TRBD1	TRBV11-3	TRBJ2-1	.
CASSRDRLITYEQYF	TGTGCCAGCAGTAGGGACAGGCTGATAACCTACGAGCAGTACTTC	TRBD1	TRBV2	TRBJ2-7	.
CASSQTGQGRTEAFF	TGTGCCAGCAGCCAGACGGGACAGGGGAGGACTGAAGCTTTCTTT	TRBD1	TRBV14	TRBJ1-1	.
CASSFGLWGLGTGELFF	TGTGCCAGCAGCTTCGGGTTGTGGGGGCTGGGCACCGGGGAGCTGTTTTTT	.	TRBV7-3	TRBJ2-2	.
CASSRGRAYEQYF	TGTGCCAGCAGCCGCGGCAGGGCCTACGAGCAGTACTTC	.	TRBV7-2	TRBJ2-7	.
CASSHRGRAYGYTF	TGCGCCAGCAGCCATAGGGGGAGGGCCTATGGCTACACCTTC	.	TRBV4-3	TRBJ1-2	.
CASSYSVELYIFGYTF	TGTGCCAGCAGTTACTCTGTGGAACTCTACATTTTTGGCTACACCTTC	.	TRBV6-5	TRBJ1-2	.
CASSALGTDGYTF	TGTGCCAGCAGCGCCCTCGGGACGGATGGCTACACCTTC	.	TRBV2	TRBJ1-2	.
CASTSPGQDHRNQPQHF	TGTGCCAGTACTTCGCCGGGACAGGACCATAGGAATCAGCCCCAGCATTTT	TRBD1	TRBV19	TRBJ1-5	once
CSVGWQEAFF	TGCAGCGTTGGTTGGCAGGAAGCTTTCTTT	.	TRBV29-1	TRBJ1-1	.
CASSRRAGGNTIYF	TGTGCCAGCAGCCGGCGGGCCGGTGGAAACACCATATATTTT	.	TRBV5-6	TRBJ1-3	.
CASSLGDTGNTIYF	TGTGCCAGCAGCCTAGGGGATACGGGAAACACCATATATTTT	.	TRBV6-5	TRBJ1-3	few
CASTIGFRTEAFF	TGTGCCAGCACAATCGGTTTCCGGACTGAAGCTTTCTTT	.	TRBV2	TRBJ1-1	.
CATSATSGSPGELFF	TGTGCCACCAGCGCCACATCAGGGTCTCCCGGGGAGCTGTTTTTT	.	TRBV15	TRBJ2-2	.
CASSQLPSGGAKNIQYF	TGCGCCAGCAGCCAACTGCCCAGCGGAGGAGCCAAAAACATTCAGTACTTC	.	TRBV4-1	TRBJ2-4	.
CASSLASETQYF	TGCGCCAGCAGCTTGGCGTCAGAGACCCAGTACTTC	.	TRBV5-1	TRBJ2-5	.